Sequencing of this T cell receptor (beta chain) was carried out in a study of T-cell reconstitution after alpha-beta-depleted transplantation in children. The J segment lost 5 bases and the V segment lost 6 bases, leaving 20 bases of the junction unmatched. The germline V gene encodes CDR1 MNHEY and CDR2 SVGEGT. CDR3 length: 21 residues. Unique molecular identifiers were incorporated when the TCRbeta library was constructed. MiXCR, run by TCRdb on the PCR reads, gives a single entry per CDR3 protein. The sample shows hundreds of thousands of distinct CDR3 sequences, around 12% of them seen only once.

Sequenced material: PBMCs from the stem cell graft donor, taken from the stem cell graft. The TCR sequence derives from a human donor who donated a stem cell graft to a child with combined immunodeficiency. V and J are TRBV6-2 or TRBV6-3 and TRBJ2-1, with 15 positions matching TRBD2. CDR3 nucleotides: TGTGCCAGCAGCCGTGGGACGGGGACTAGCGGGGGGCCGCTGAAACACAATGAGCAGTTCTTC. Its protein is CASSRGTGTSGGPLKHNEQFF.